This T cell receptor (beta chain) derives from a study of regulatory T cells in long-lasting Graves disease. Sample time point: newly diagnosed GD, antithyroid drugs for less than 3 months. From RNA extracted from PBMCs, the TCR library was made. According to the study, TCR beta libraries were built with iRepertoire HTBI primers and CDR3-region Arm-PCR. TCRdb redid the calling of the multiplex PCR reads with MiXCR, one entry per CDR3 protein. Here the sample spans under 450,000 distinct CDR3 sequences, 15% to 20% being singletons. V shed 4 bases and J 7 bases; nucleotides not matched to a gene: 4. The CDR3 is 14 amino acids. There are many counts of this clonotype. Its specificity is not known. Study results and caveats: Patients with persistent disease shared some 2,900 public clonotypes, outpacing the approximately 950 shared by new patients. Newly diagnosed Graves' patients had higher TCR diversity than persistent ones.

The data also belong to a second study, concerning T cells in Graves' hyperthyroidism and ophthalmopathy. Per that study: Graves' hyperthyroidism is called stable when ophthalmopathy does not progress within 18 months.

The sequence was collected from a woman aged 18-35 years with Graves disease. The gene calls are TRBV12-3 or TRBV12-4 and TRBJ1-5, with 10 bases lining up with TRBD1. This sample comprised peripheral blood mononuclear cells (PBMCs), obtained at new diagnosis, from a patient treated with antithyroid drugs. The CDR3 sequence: CASSSGQGRQPQHF. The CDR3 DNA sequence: TGTGCCAGCAGTTCGGGACAGGGGAGGCAGCCCCAGCATTTT.